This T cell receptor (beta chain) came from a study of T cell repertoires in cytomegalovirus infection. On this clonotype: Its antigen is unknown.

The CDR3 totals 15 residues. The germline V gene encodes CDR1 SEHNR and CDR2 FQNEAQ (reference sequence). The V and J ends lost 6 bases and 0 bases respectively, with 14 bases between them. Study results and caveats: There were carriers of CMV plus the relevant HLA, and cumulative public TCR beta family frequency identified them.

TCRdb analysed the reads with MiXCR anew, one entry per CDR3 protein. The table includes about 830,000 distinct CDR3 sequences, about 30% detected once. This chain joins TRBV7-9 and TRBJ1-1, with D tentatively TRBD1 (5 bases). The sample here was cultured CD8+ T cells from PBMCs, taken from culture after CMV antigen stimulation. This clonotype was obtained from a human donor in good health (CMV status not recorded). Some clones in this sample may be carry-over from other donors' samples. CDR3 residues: CASSPPGGLNTEAFF. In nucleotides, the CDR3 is TGTGCCAGCAGTCCACCGGGGGGGTTGAACACTGAAGCTTTCTTT.